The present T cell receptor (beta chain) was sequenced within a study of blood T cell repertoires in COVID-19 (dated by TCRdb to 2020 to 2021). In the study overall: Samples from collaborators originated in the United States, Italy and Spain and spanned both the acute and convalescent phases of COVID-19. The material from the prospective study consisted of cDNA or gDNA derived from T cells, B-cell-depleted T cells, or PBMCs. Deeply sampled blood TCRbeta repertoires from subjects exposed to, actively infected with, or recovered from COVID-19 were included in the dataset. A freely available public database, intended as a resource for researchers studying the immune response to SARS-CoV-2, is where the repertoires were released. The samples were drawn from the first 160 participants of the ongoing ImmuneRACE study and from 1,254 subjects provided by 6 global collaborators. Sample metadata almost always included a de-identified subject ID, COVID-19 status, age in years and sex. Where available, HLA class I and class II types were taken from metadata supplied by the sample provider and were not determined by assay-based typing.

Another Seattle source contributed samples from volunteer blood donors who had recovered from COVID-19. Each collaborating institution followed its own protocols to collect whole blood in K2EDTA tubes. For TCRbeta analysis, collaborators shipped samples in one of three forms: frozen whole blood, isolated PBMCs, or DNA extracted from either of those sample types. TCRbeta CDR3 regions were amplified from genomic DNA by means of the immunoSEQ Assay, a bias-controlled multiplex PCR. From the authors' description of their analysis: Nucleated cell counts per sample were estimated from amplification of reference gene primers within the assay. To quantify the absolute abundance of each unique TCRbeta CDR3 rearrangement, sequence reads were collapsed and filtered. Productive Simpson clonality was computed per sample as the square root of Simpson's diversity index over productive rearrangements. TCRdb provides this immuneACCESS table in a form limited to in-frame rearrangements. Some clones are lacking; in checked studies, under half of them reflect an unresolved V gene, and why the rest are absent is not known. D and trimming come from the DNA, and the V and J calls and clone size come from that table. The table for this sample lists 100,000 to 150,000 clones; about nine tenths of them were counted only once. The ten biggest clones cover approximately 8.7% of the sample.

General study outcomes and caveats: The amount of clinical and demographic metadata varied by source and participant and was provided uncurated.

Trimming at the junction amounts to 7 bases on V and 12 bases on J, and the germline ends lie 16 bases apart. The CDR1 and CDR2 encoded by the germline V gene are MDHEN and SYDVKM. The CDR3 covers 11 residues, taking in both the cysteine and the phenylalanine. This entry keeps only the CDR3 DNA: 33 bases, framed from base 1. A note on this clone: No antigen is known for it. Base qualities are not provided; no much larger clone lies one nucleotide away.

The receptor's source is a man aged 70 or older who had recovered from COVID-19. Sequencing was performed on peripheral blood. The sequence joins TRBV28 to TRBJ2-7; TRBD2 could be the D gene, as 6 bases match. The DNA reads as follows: TGTGCCAGCACCCAACGGGGGTTGCCGTACTTC. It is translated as CASTQRGLPYF.